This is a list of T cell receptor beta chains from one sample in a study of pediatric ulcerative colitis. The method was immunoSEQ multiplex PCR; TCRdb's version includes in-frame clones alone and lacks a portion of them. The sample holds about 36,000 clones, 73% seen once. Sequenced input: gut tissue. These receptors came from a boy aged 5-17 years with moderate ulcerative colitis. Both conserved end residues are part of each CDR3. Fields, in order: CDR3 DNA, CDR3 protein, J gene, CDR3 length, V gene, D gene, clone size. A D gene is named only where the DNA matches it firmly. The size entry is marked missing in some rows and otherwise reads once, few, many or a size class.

CDR3nt: TGTGCCAGCAGTGATGACCCGACAGGGAGCTATGGCTACACCTTC
CDR3aa: CASSDDPTGSYGYTF
j_gene: TRBJ1-2
len: 15
v_gene: TRBV2
d_gene: TRBD1
abundance: once

CDR3nt: TGTGCCAGCAGCTTAGACCGCACAGATACGCAGTATTTT
CDR3aa: CASSLDRTDTQYF
j_gene: TRBJ2-3
len: 13
v_gene: TRBV7-2
d_gene: .
abundance: .

CDR3nt: TGCGCCAGCAGCTTGGAGGGGACAGGGTACACCGGGGAGCTGTTTTTT
CDR3aa: CASSLEGTGYTGELFF
j_gene: TRBJ2-2
len: 16
v_gene: TRBV5-1
d_gene: TRBD1
abundance: once

CDR3nt: TGCGCCAGCAGCTTTGACAGTAACTATGGCTACACCTTC
CDR3aa: CASSFDSNYGYTF
j_gene: TRBJ1-2
len: 13
v_gene: TRBV5-1
d_gene: .
abundance: few

CDR3nt: TGTGCCAGCAGTGAGGGACTAGCGTCTAGCGAGCAGTACTTC
CDR3aa: CASSEGLASSEQYF
j_gene: TRBJ2-7
len: 14
v_gene: TRBV6-1
d_gene: TRBD2
abundance: .

CDR3nt: TGTGCCAGTAGCAAAGGGACTAGCGGAGCCTACGAGCAGTACTTC
CDR3aa: CASSKGTSGAYEQYF
j_gene: TRBJ2-7
len: 15
v_gene: TRBV19
d_gene: TRBD2
abundance: .

CDR3nt: TGCAGTAGGGCTAGCGGAAATGAGCAGTTCTTC
CDR3aa: CSRASGNEQFF
j_gene: TRBJ2-1
len: 11
v_gene: TRBV20-1
d_gene: TRBD2
abundance: .

CDR3nt: TGTGCCAGCAGCCCAAACAAGGGCTCCTACGAGCAGTACTTC
CDR3aa: CASSPNKGSYEQYF
j_gene: TRBJ2-7
len: 14
v_gene: TRBV6-4
d_gene: .
abundance: .

CDR3nt: TGTGCCAGCAGTTACTCCCCCCACAGGGAAAATTCACCCCTCCACTTT
CDR3aa: CASSYSPHRENSPLHF
j_gene: TRBJ1-6
len: 16
v_gene: TRBV6-5
d_gene: .
abundance: .

CDR3nt: TGTGCCAGCAGCGGACCGGGACAGGGGGCCAAAAACATTCAGTACTTC
CDR3aa: CASSGPGQGAKNIQYF
j_gene: TRBJ2-4
len: 16
v_gene: TRBV5-8
d_gene: TRBD1
abundance: .

CDR3nt: TGTGCCAGCAGCTACGGGGGGGCGTACTACGAGCAGTACTTC
CDR3aa: CASSYGGAYYEQYF
j_gene: TRBJ2-7
len: 14
v_gene: TRBV6-1
d_gene: TRBD2
abundance: .

CDR3nt: TGTGCCAGCAGCTTAGCCGGACAGGATAATGAAAAACTGTTTTTT
CDR3aa: CASSLAGQDNEKLFF
j_gene: TRBJ1-4
len: 15
v_gene: TRBV7-2
d_gene: TRBD1
abundance: .

CDR3nt: TGCGCCAGCAGCTTGGTCCAGTACTCCTACGAGCAGTACTTC
CDR3aa: CASSLVQYSYEQYF
j_gene: TRBJ2-7
len: 14
v_gene: TRBV5-1
d_gene: .
abundance: .

CDR3nt: TGTGCCAGCAGCGCCCGGGGATTCCAAGAGACCCAGTACTTC
CDR3aa: CASSARGFQETQYF
j_gene: TRBJ2-5
len: 14
v_gene: TRBV9
d_gene: .
abundance: once

CDR3nt: TGCGCCAGCAGCTTGGCGGGGACAGGGGAAGAGACCCAGTACTTC
CDR3aa: CASSLAGTGEETQYF
j_gene: TRBJ2-5
len: 15
v_gene: TRBV5-1
d_gene: TRBD1
abundance: .

CDR3nt: TGTGCCAGCAGTGAACCTCCTAATGGCTACACCTTC
CDR3aa: CASSEPPNGYTF
j_gene: TRBJ1-2
len: 12
v_gene: TRBV6-1
d_gene: .
abundance: .

CDR3nt: TGTGCCAGCAGCGTCCAGGGACTAGCGGGGGCCCAGATAGATACGCAGTATTTT
CDR3aa: CASSVQGLAGAQIDTQYF
j_gene: TRBJ2-3
len: 18
v_gene: TRBV7-3
d_gene: TRBD2
abundance: .

CDR3nt: TGCGCCAGCAGCCAAGAATGGTGGGGAGGGCAGCCCCAGCATTTT
CDR3aa: CASSQEWWGGQPQHF
j_gene: TRBJ1-5
len: 15
v_gene: TRBV4-1
d_gene: .
abundance: .

CDR3nt: TGTGCCAGCGGGCTAGCGGGGCAGTGGGGCACCGGGGAGCTGTTTTTT
CDR3aa: CASGLAGQWGTGELFF
j_gene: TRBJ2-2
len: 16
v_gene: TRBV7-8
d_gene: TRBD2
abundance: .

CDR3nt: TGCGCCAGCAGTGAGTCGAACCGGGATCGAGAGACCCAGTACTTC
CDR3aa: CASSESNRDRETQYF
j_gene: TRBJ2-5
len: 15
v_gene: TRBV10-1
d_gene: .
abundance: .

CDR3nt: TGCGCCAGCAGCCTGACAGGGAACAATGAGCAGTTCTTC
CDR3aa: CASSLTGNNEQFF
j_gene: TRBJ2-1
len: 13
v_gene: TRBV5-1
d_gene: TRBD1
abundance: .

CDR3nt: TGCGCCAGCAGCGCCCGAAAACGGGCCAACTCTGGGGCCAACGTCCTGACTTTC
CDR3aa: CASSARKRANSGANVLTF
j_gene: TRBJ2-6
len: 18
v_gene: TRBV5-1
d_gene: .
abundance: once

CDR3nt: TGTGCCAGCAGTTTACTGAGCACAGATACGCAGTATTTT
CDR3aa: CASSLLSTDTQYF
j_gene: TRBJ2-3
len: 13
v_gene: TRBV28
d_gene: .
abundance: .

CDR3nt: TGTGCCAGCAGTGAATCGACAGGGGGCGGTGAAAAACTGTTTTTT
CDR3aa: CASSESTGGGEKLFF
j_gene: TRBJ1-4
len: 15
v_gene: TRBV6-1
d_gene: TRBD1
abundance: .

CDR3nt: TGTGCCAGCAGCTTGGCCCTTACAGGGGGCGACTATGGCTACACCTTC
CDR3aa: CASSLALTGGDYGYTF
j_gene: TRBJ1-2
len: 16
v_gene: TRBV7-9
d_gene: TRBD1
abundance: .

CDR3nt: TGCGCCAGCAGCTTATTGAGGGACAATGAGCAGTTCTTC
CDR3aa: CASSLLRDNEQFF
j_gene: TRBJ2-1
len: 13
v_gene: TRBV5-1
d_gene: .
abundance: .

CDR3nt: TGTGCCAGCAGCCCCGGGCATGCTTACAATGAGCAGTTCTTC
CDR3aa: CASSPGHAYNEQFF
j_gene: TRBJ2-1
len: 14
v_gene: TRBV7-2
d_gene: .
abundance: .

CDR3nt: TGTGCCAGCAGTTTATTGGGACAGGGGGCTTGGGAAAAACTGTTTTTT
CDR3aa: CASSLLGQGAWEKLFF
j_gene: TRBJ1-4
len: 16
v_gene: TRBV27
d_gene: TRBD1
abundance: .

CDR3nt: TGTGCCAGCAGGCCGACTAGCGGGAGTCGGAATGAGCAGTTCTTC
CDR3aa: CASRPTSGSRNEQFF
j_gene: TRBJ2-1
len: 15
v_gene: TRBV7-9
d_gene: TRBD2
abundance: few

CDR3nt: TGTGCTAGCAGCTTAGGGGCCTCTAAAGAGGAGTACTTC
CDR3aa: CASSLGASKEEYF
j_gene: TRBJ2-5
len: 13
v_gene: TRBV7-7
d_gene: .
abundance: .

CDR3nt: TGTGCCAGCAAGGGGACGGGTGAAAAACTGTTTTTT
CDR3aa: CASKGTGEKLFF
j_gene: TRBJ1-4
len: 12
v_gene: TRBV2
d_gene: .
abundance: .

CDR3nt: TGTGCCACCGCAGCAGGGGCGGGGACCTTGATGAACACTGAAGCTTTCTTT
CDR3aa: CATAAGAGTLMNTEAFF
j_gene: TRBJ1-1
len: 17
v_gene: TRBV19
d_gene: .
abundance: .

CDR3nt: TGTGCCAGCAGTCCGACAGGCAATCAGCCCCAGCATTTT
CDR3aa: CASSPTGNQPQHF
j_gene: TRBJ1-5
len: 13
v_gene: TRBV28
d_gene: .
abundance: few

CDR3nt: TGTGCCAGCAGTGACCCGGGACAGGGGGCTTATGGCTACACCTTC
CDR3aa: CASSDPGQGAYGYTF
j_gene: TRBJ1-2
len: 15
v_gene: TRBV2
d_gene: TRBD1
abundance: few

CDR3nt: TGTGCCAGTAGTATCCAAGGCTATAGCAATCAGCCCCAGCATTTT
CDR3aa: CASSIQGYSNQPQHF
j_gene: TRBJ1-5
len: 15
v_gene: TRBV19
d_gene: .
abundance: few

CDR3nt: TGTGCCAGCTCACCACGGCAGGGTGACCAGCCCCAGCATTTT
CDR3aa: CASSPRQGDQPQHF
j_gene: TRBJ1-5
len: 14
v_gene: TRBV18
d_gene: .
abundance: few

CDR3nt: TGTGCCAGTAGTCCACAACAGGGGACTAATGAAAAACTGTTTTTT
CDR3aa: CASSPQQGTNEKLFF
j_gene: TRBJ1-4
len: 15
v_gene: TRBV19
d_gene: TRBD1
abundance: .

CDR3nt: TGCGCCAGCAGCTATACGGACCCGGGCGGGGAGCTGTTTTTT
CDR3aa: CASSYTDPGGELFF
j_gene: TRBJ2-2
len: 14
v_gene: TRBV5-1
d_gene: .
abundance: .

CDR3nt: TGTGCCAGCAGCCAAGATTTGGCACTCAACCCGTACGAGCAGTACTTC
CDR3aa: CASSQDLALNPYEQYF
j_gene: TRBJ2-7
len: 16
v_gene: TRBV4-2
d_gene: .
abundance: .

CDR3nt: TGCGCCAGCAGCTTGGCGGGCACACTCTACAGCTACGAGCAGTACTTC
CDR3aa: CASSLAGTLYSYEQYF
j_gene: TRBJ2-7
len: 16
v_gene: TRBV5-1
d_gene: .
abundance: .

CDR3nt: TGTGCCAGCAGCGCGGACAGTTATAATTCACCCCTCCACTTT
CDR3aa: CASSADSYNSPLHF
j_gene: TRBJ1-6
len: 14
v_gene: TRBV9
d_gene: .
abundance: .

CDR3nt: TGTGCCATCAGTGAAACTAGGACTAGCGGGATAGGTTCGAACGATGAGCAGTTCTTC
CDR3aa: CAISETRTSGIGSNDEQFF
j_gene: TRBJ2-1
len: 19
v_gene: TRBV10-3
d_gene: TRBD2
abundance: .

CDR3nt: TGTGCCAGCAGCTTTGGTACGGCCTACGAGCAGTACTTC
CDR3aa: CASSFGTAYEQYF
j_gene: TRBJ2-7
len: 13
v_gene: TRBV7-8
d_gene: .
abundance: .

CDR3nt: TGTGCCAGCAGCTTGTACTCCGGGGAGCTGTTTTTT
CDR3aa: CASSLYSGELFF
j_gene: TRBJ2-2
len: 12
v_gene: TRBV5-6
d_gene: .
abundance: .

CDR3nt: TGCGCCAGCAGCTCGCTCTTTTCGGCAGGGGGTCAAGGCTACACCTTC
CDR3aa: CASSSLFSAGGQGYTF
j_gene: TRBJ1-2
len: 16
v_gene: TRBV5-1
d_gene: TRBD1
abundance: .

CDR3nt: TGTGCCAGCAGCCGGGGCGGGGGATTCACTAACTATGGCTACACCTTC
CDR3aa: CASSRGGGFTNYGYTF
j_gene: TRBJ1-2
len: 16
v_gene: TRBV7-8
d_gene: .
abundance: .

CDR3nt: TGTGCCAGCAGATCTGGTGGCTGGGGAAACACCATATATTTT
CDR3aa: CASRSGGWGNTIYF
j_gene: TRBJ1-3
len: 14
v_gene: TRBV28
d_gene: .
abundance: few

CDR3nt: TGTGCCAGCTCACTAGGACTAGACTACGAGCAGTACTTC
CDR3aa: CASSLGLDYEQYF
j_gene: TRBJ2-7
len: 13
v_gene: TRBV18
d_gene: TRBD2
abundance: .

CDR3nt: TGTGCCAGCAGCGTAGCTTATGAACAGGGGAGGAGGGAGACCCAGTACTTC
CDR3aa: CASSVAYEQGRRETQYF
j_gene: TRBJ2-5
len: 17
v_gene: TRBV9
d_gene: .
abundance: .

CDR3nt: TGTGCCAGCAGGCCGCTAAACCAAGAGACCCAGTACTTC
CDR3aa: CASRPLNQETQYF
j_gene: TRBJ2-5
len: 13
v_gene: TRBV6-1
d_gene: .
abundance: once

CDR3nt: TGTGCCAGCAGCTTAAGGCCATCCCTAGCGGGGGGGCCTGTGCAGTACTTC
CDR3aa: CASSLRPSLAGGPVQYF
j_gene: TRBJ2-7
len: 17
v_gene: TRBV11-2
d_gene: TRBD2
abundance: .

CDR3nt: TGTGCTTCAAGGGGGGGCGCAGTACTAACCTACGAGCAGTACTTC
CDR3aa: CASRGGAVLTYEQYF
j_gene: TRBJ2-7
len: 15
v_gene: TRBV11-2
d_gene: .
abundance: once

CDR3nt: TGTGCCAGCAGTTACTCGGGCCAGGGAGTTGAAAAACTGTTTTTT
CDR3aa: CASSYSGQGVEKLFF
j_gene: TRBJ1-4
len: 15
v_gene: TRBV6-6
d_gene: .
abundance: .

CDR3nt: TGTGCCAGCAGTCCAATACCCCGGCGAGTCACTGAAGCTTTCTTT
CDR3aa: CASSPIPRRVTEAFF
j_gene: TRBJ1-1
len: 15
v_gene: TRBV28
d_gene: .
abundance: .

CDR3nt: TGTGCCAGCAGCTTGAGGGCCTACAATGAGCAGTTCTTC
CDR3aa: CASSLRAYNEQFF
j_gene: TRBJ2-1
len: 13
v_gene: TRBV5-4
d_gene: .
abundance: .

CDR3nt: TGTGCCAGCAGCTTAGACAGGGCCTACGAGCAGTACTTC
CDR3aa: CASSLDRAYEQYF
j_gene: TRBJ2-7
len: 13
v_gene: TRBV11-2
d_gene: .
abundance: .

CDR3nt: TGTGCCAGCAGCTTAGCGGCGGAGAGGGTCTATGGCCACACCTTC
CDR3aa: CASSLAAERVYGHTF
j_gene: TRBJ1-2
len: 15
v_gene: TRBV7-8
d_gene: .
abundance: .

CDR3nt: TGTGCCAGCAGCTTACAGGGGACCACCGGGGAGCTGTTTTTT
CDR3aa: CASSLQGTTGELFF
j_gene: TRBJ2-2
len: 14
v_gene: TRBV7-2
d_gene: .
abundance: .

CDR3nt: TGTGCCAGCAGCGGGGACATTACGAACACTGAAGCTTTCTTT
CDR3aa: CASSGDITNTEAFF
j_gene: TRBJ1-1
len: 14
v_gene: TRBV5-4
d_gene: .
abundance: .